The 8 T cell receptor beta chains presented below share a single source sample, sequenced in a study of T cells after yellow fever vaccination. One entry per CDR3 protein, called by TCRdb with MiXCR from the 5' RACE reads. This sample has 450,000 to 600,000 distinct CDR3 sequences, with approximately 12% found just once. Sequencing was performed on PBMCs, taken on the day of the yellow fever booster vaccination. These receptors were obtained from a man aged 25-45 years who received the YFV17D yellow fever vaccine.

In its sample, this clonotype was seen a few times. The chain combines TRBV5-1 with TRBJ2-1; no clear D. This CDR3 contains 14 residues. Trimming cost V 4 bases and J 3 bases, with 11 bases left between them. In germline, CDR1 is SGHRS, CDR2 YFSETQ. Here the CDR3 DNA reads TGCGCCAGCAGCCCGATTGGACGCTACAATGAGCAGTTCTTC. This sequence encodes CASSPIGRYNEQFF.

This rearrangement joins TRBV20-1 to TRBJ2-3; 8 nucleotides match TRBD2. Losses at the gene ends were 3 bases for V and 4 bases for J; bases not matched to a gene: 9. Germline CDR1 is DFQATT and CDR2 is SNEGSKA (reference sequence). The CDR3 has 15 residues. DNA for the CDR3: TGCAGTGCTAGTGGCGGGAGGCCCCACCCAGATACGCAGTATTTT. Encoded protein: CSASGGRPHPDTQYF.

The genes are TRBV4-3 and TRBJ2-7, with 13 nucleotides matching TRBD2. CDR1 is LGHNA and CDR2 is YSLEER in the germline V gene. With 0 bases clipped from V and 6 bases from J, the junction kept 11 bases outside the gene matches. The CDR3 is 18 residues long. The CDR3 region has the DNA TGCGCCAGCAGCCAAGAAGCACTTGGACTAGCGGGAGTTGGCGAGCAGTACTTC. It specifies CASSQEALGLAGVGEQYF.

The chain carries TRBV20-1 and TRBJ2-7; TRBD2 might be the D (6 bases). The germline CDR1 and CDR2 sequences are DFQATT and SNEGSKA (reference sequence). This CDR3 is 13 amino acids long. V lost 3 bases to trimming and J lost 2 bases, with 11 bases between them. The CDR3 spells CSASTGAPYEQYF. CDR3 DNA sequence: TGCAGTGCTAGTACGGGAGCCCCCTACGAGCAGTACTTC.

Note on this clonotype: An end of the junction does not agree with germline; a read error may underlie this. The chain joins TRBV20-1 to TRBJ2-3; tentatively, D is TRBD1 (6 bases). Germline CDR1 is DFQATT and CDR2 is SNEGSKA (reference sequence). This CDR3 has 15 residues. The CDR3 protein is CSAQDRSRSTDMQYF. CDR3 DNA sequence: TGCAGTGCGCAAGACAGGAGCCGTAGCACAGATATGCAGTATTTT.

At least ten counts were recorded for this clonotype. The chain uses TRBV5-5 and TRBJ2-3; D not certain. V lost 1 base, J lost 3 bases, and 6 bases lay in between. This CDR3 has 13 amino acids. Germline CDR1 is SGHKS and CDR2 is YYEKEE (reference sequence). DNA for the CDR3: TGTGCCAGCAGCTTGTGGGATACAGATACGCAGTATTTT. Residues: CASSLWDTDTQYF.

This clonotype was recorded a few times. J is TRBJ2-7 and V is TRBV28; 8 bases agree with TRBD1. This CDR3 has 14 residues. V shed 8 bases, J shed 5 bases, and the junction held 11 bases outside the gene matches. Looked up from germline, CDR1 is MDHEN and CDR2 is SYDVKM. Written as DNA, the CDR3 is TGTGCCAGCGATTCGGGACAGGCCATCCACGAGCAGTACTTC. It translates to CASDSGQAIHEQYF.

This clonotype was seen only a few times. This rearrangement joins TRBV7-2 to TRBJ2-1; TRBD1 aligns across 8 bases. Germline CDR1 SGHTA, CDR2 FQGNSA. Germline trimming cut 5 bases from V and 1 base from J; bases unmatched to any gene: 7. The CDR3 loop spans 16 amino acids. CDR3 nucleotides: TGTGCCAGCAGCCGCGCGTGGACAGGGTCCTACAATGAGCAGTTCTTC. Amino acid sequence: CASSRAWTGSYNEQFF.